The clone carrying this T cell receptor (beta chain) showed up just a few times. Its cognate antigen is unknown. Each CDR3 protein is one row after TCRdb ran MiXCR on the reads. The repertoire holds tens of thousands of distinct CDR3 sequences, with 20% as singletons. The data stem from a study of T cell repertoires in cytomegalovirus infection. About the research overall: It was the public TCR beta signatures that indicated both CMV infection and matching HLA type. Findings of the study overall: In two of eight donors, the top clonotype was HLA-C-restricted CMV-specific.

The CDR3 spans 16 residues. Losses at the gene ends were 5 bases for V and 5 bases for J; bases not matched to a gene: 9. Germline CDR1 SGHDN, CDR2 FVKESK. This sequence was found in a human donor in good health (CMV status not recorded). Some clones in this sample may be carry-over from other donors' samples. The chain couples TRBV14 to TRBJ2-3; 11 positions agree with TRBD1. Specimen: CD8+ T cells from cultured PBMCs, collected from culture after CMV antigen stimulation. The CDR3 DNA reads TGTGCCAGCAGCACCTGGACAGGGGGCCGGAGAGATACGCAGTATTTT. Its translation: CASSTWTGGRRDTQYF.